The entry below gives a single T cell receptor (beta chain) sequence along with its context. There is no known antigen for this receptor. From cysteine to phenylalanine, the CDR3 is 13 amino acids long. Just CDR3 DNA is preserved here, 39 bases in frame from base 1. Germline trimming: 4 bases from V, 4 bases from J; junction bases outside gene matches: 5. For CDR1 and CDR2, the germline V gene lists SQVTM and ANQGSEA. The library was produced with the immunoSEQ multiplex PCR assay. A mixture of 60 forward primers for TCR Vbeta segments and 13 reverse primers for TCR Jbeta segments was used in the multiplex PCR. A multiplex PCR assay on genomic DNA amplified the CDR3 region of rearranged TCR beta genes. Amplified TCR beta libraries were sequenced as 87-base-pair reads on the Illumina HiSeq System. The source study handled its data this way. In a later analysis, 77 million or so unique TCR beta chains were counted across the 690 or so repertoires, and approximately 11 million of these chains were shared by at least two donors. To remove PCR and sequencing errors, raw reads were error-corrected and collapsed into unique sequences using a nearest-neighbor algorithm that merged closely related sequences. V, D and J gene segments were assigned by aligning CDR3 sequences to IMGT reference sequences. Each retained sequence needed at least a six-nucleotide match to both a V gene segment and a J gene segment. A rearrangement was called productive if the CDR3 had no stop codons and remained in frame with V and J, and every other rearrangement was called non-productive. Following IMGT convention, CDR3 was defined as the stretch from the second conserved V-encoded cysteine up to the conserved J-encoded phenylalanine. In an earlier analysis of approximately 500 of the donors, sequences lacking an unambiguous match to a single V gene segment were excluded. In an earlier analysis of several hundred of the donors, V segments were called functional above 56.7% productive rearrangements and were called segregating when the between-donor standard deviation exceeded 5%. To diagnose cytomegalovirus status from the catalog of TCR beta chain sequences, a statistical classification framework was built. V and J gene assignment, in a later analysis, came from comparing TCR nucleotide sequences with IMGT/GENE-DB human TR gene sequences. A later analysis assigned CDR3 sequences and most-parsimonious VDJ recombination scenarios with the TCRdist pipeline. In a later analysis, each TCR beta chain was defined by its CDR3 amino acid sequence together with its V-gene family, and reads lacking a unique V-gene family were excluded. As a way to deal with suspected cross-contamination and a sequencing artifact, a later analysis dropped 450 to 600 nucleotide sequences that were highly shared and had low generation probability. For each public chain, a later analysis derived a clonal expansion index from normalized ranks of inferred template counts within each repertoire. In a later analysis, generation probabilities were computed with a VDJ recombination model fitted to out-of-frame rearrangements, and the resulting probabilities were checked against IGoR. Hypergeometric tests were used in a later analysis to score TCR-TCR, TCR-HLA and TCR-CMV co-occurrence, with a repertoire-size bias correction applied to the TCR pairs. To estimate false discovery rates, a later analysis permuted the HLA or CMV assignments 20 times. In a later analysis, co-occurring TCRs were grouped using DBSCAN, with TCRdist sequence similarity added in when clustering inside HLA-allele-positive subsets. For co-occurrence clustering, repertoires with fewer than 30,000 or more than 120,000 public chains were excluded, along with roughly 5 repertoires with anomalous nucleotide sharing. What TCRdb holds here is the immuneACCESS table cut down to in-frame rearrangements. Part of the clones is not present; checked against another copy, under half of the missing clones reflect an unresolved V gene, and the others are unexplained. The V and J calls and clone size were taken over from that table, and D and trimming were inferred from the DNA. The sample table gives tens of thousands of clones. The biggest ten clones account for around 1.1% of the sample.

The data belong to a study of cytomegalovirus exposure and HLA in healthy donors (dated by TCRdb to 2016 to 2017). For context, the study as a whole: In an earlier analysis of 450 to 750 of the donors, 276 Gb of sequence data and 90 million to 130 million unique TCR beta sequences from roughly 190 million T cells were reported. An early release covering 550 to 650 HLA-typed donors comprised about 310 gigabases of sequencing data and about 90 million unique TCR sequences. Among the approximately 400 genotyped donors, approximately 77% belonged to the genetic ancestry cluster associated with self-reported Caucasian donors. The study aimed to test whether signatures of past pathogen exposure could be identified by cataloging public T cell receptors. The study used immunosequencing to profile the T cell repertoires of around 600 subjects and linked those repertoires to cytomegalovirus serostatus. Besides the first cohort of 666 subjects, a separate validation cohort made up of 120 or so different subjects was used. To predict cytomegalovirus infection status, the study brought together high-throughput TCR immunosequencing, statistical association of individual TCRs with disease status, and machine learning. A later analysis re-analyzed previously published TCR beta repertoires from 500 to 700 donors and added high-resolution HLA genotyping to study TCR occurrence patterns. In the later analysis, no new phenotypic data were used to find candidate immune exposures; instead, reliance was placed on TCR beta sequences and their occurrence across donors. An earlier analysis of several hundred of the donors applied high-throughput TCR beta sequencing to assess whether each TCR beta V gene segment acted as functional or pseudogenic. Alongside the repertoire data, information on donor age, sex, ethnicity and CMV serostatus was compiled. A later genetic analysis used genome-wide SNP genotypes for 398 of the 666 donors, treating that subset as a discovery cohort. All discovery cohort repertoires had been generated using a single sequencing platform. HLA typing included class I and class II loci at four-digit resolution. The number of donors typed differed by locus, with about 629-640 for A, B, C, DRB1 and DQB1, over 500 for DQA1, about 610 for DPA1, and 450 to 480 for DPB1. Five DR-DQ haplotypes were treated as single units for association and clustering because of strong linkage in the cohort. Among about 370 genotyped donors of the cohort, an average of around 250,000 unique TCR beta nucleotide sequences was sequenced per donor, of which 15% to 20% were non-productive. Broader findings and caveats from the paper: Linkage disequilibrium might explain the correlated functional status among segregating V segments, but an unknown experimental factor could not be ruled out. When HLA alleles, especially DR and DQ, strongly co-occurred, attributing TCR associations to individual alleles was difficult. In a later analysis, HLA-associated TCR beta chains showed more clonal expansion and lower generation probabilities than non-associated chains that were equally common. The only immune exposure information available for the cohort was CMV serostatus. A cluster of highly shared sequence variants was judged likely to be a technical artifact of the sequencing pipeline. A few of the identified cytomegalovirus-associated TCR beta chains were confirmed in vitro to be specific for cytomegalovirus antigens. The earlier analysis of about 600 of the donors excluded 15 to 20 rarely observed V segments, including chromosome 9 orphons, because counts were too low. While some public TCRs were present in many individuals, most TCR sequences turned up only very rarely across donors. Because some donors lacked HLA typing at each locus, the association tests relied only on the typed subset. Several of the top co-occurrence clusters appeared to be linked to parvovirus B19, influenza, CMV and Epstein-Barr virus, according to a later analysis. In a later analysis, TCR association rates were found to vary across HLA loci, with the most associated TCRs seen for DRB1 alleles and the fewest for HLA-C alleles. It was suggested by the authors that the approach could potentially be generalized to other disease states and immunological phenotypes. The classifier was reported to diagnose cytomegalovirus status with high specificity and sensitivity in both the original and validation cohorts. The study listed 164 TCR beta chains as associated with cytomegalovirus. In a later analysis, most CMV-associated TCR beta chains were found to appear HLA-restricted, with HLA associations seemingly driven largely by CMV exposure. Some IMGT-functional V segments, including TRBV6-2 and TRBV6-3, could not be distinguished by the 87-base-pair reads and were therefore excluded. A further reported finding was that TCR beta sequences accurately predicted the HLA-A and HLA-B alleles for most subjects in the first cohort. In this cohort, only TCR beta chains were sequenced, and detectable features were limited by the absence of alpha or paired-chain data. In an earlier analysis of roughly 560 of the donors, most TCR beta V segments were observed in productive rearrangements about 87% or about 30% of the time, broadly matching IMGT annotations. Roughly uniform sequencing depth across donors was assumed in presence/absence analyses, although this assumption may not hold. In a later genetic analysis, a missense DCLRE1C variant was associated with V-gene and J-gene trimming of TCR beta chains, and the association was replicated in an independent cohort. According to a later genetic analysis, donors in an Asian-associated ancestry cluster had fewer N-insertions in productive TCRs than the approximately 710-donor mean. At a false discovery rate of 0.05, a later analysis linked approximately 18,000 TCR beta sequences to specific HLA alleles.

The cohort consisted of 670 or so healthy bone marrow donors. At the time of sampling, every cohort member was nominally healthy, though immune exposures that went unrecorded were likely present. The donor was CMV seronegative and was included in the group of hundreds of seronegative cohort members. A peripheral blood sample was collected from each donor, and TCR beta sequencing was performed on peripheral blood mononuclear cells. Genomic DNA was extracted from the blood cell samples with the Qiagen DNeasy Blood Extraction Kit. The sequence is built from TRBV29-1 and TRBJ1-1; 8 central nucleotides agree with TRBD1. Sample: PBMCs. The sequence was obtained from a woman aged 25-40 years in good health and CMV-seronegative. Read as DNA, the sequence is TGCAGCGTTGTGTCTGGGACAGGCACTGAAGCTTTCTTT. Its protein product is CSVVSGTGTEAFF.